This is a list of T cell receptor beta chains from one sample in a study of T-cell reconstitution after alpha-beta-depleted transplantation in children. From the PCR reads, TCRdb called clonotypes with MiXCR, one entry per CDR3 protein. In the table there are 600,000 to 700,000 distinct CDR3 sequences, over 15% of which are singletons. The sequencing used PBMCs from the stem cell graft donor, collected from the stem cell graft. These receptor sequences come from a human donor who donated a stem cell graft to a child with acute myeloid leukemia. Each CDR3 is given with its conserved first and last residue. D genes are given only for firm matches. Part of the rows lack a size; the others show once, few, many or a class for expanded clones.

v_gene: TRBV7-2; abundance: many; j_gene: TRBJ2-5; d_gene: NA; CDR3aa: CASSLGLRDTEYF; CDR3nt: TGTGCCAGCAGCTTGGGGCTCCGGGACACCGAATACTTC
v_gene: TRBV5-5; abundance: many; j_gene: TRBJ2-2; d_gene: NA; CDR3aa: CASSLIGELFF; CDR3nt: TGTGCCAGCAGCTTGATCGGGGAGCTGTTTTTT
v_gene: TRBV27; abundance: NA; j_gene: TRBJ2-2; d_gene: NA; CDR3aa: CASSSLLIYTGELFF; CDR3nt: TGTGCCAGCAGTAGTCTCCTCATTTACACCGGGGAGCTGTTTTTT
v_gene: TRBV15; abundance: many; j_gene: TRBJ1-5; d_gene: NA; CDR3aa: CATSRTSNQPQHF; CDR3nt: TGTGCCACCAGTAGAACTAGCAATCAGCCCCAGCATTTT
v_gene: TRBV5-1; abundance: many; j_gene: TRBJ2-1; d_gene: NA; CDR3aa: CASSLGAGNEQFF; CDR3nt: TGTGCCAGCAGTTTAGGAGCGGGCAATGAGCAGTTCTTC
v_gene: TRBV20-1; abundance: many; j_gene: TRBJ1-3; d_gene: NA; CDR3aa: CSAAKAGGNTIYF; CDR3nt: TGCAGTGCTGCGAAGGCAGGTGGAAACACCATATATTTT
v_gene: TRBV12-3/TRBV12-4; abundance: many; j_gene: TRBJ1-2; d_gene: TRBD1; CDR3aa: CASSRQGEYAGYTF; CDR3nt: TGTGCCAGCAGTAGACAGGGTGAATATGCTGGCTACACCTTC
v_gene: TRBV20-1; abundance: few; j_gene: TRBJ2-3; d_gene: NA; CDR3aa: CSVSGLVDTQYF; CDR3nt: TGCAGTGTCTCCGGTTTGGTAGATACGCAGTATTTT
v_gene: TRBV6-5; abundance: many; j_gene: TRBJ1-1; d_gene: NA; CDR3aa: CASSSRRGAEAFF; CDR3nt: TGTGCCAGCAGTTCCAGGAGGGGGGCTGAAGCTTTCTTT
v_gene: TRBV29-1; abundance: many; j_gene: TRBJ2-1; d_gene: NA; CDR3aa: CSVVARGYNEQFF; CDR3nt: TGCAGCGTTGTGGCTCGGGGCTACAATGAGCAGTTCTTC
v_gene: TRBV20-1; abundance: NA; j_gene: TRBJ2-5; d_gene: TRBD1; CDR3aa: CSAGDRMGETQYF; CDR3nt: TGCAGTGCTGGGGACAGGATGGGAGAGACCCAGTACTTC
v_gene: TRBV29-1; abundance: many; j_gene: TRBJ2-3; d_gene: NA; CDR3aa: CSAGERSTDTQYF; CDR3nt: TGCAGCGCGGGGGAGCGGAGCACAGATACGCAGTATTTT
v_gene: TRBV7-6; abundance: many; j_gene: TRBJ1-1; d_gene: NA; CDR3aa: CASSHPGENTEAFF; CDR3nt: TGTGCCAGCAGCCATCCAGGGGAGAACACTGAAGCTTTCTTT
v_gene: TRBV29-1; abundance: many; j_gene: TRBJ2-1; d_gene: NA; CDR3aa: CSVAGSYNEQFF; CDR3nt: TGCAGCGTTGCCGGCAGTTACAATGAGCAGTTCTTC